Sequencing of this T cell receptor beta chain was carried out in a study of yellow fever vaccine responses in identical twins (dated by TCRdb to 2016 to 2018). About the study as a whole: Focusing on identical twins, the study followed the T cell clones that responded to the vaccine, and did so with precision.

The paper's findings and limits, for the study overall: The authors reported that the T cell response to vaccination in identical twins appeared partly convergent and partly personalized.

Library creation used RT-PCR. For sequencing, an Illumina HiSeq 2500 was employed. TCRdb applied fastp at Q25 and MiXCR to the public reads, then kept only in-frame beta chains. Every CDR3 protein is listed once, alongside the most common genes and DNA of its rows. Within this sample are 2,000 to 2,500 distinct CDR3 sequences, with over 7.5% of them counted one time only. Approximately 5.1% of the sample goes to the ten largest clones. This clonotype qualifies as medium-sized (0.01 to 0.1%). The target of this receptor is not known. Base quality data are lacking; no much larger clone is found one base away. The junction carries 15 bases between V and J, which are trimmed by 0 bases and 10 bases respectively. The CDR1 and CDR2 encoded by the germline V gene (reference sequence) are WNHNN and SYGVQD. The CDR3 has 14 amino acids, counting the end cysteine and phenylalanine. Only the CDR3 portion is preserved as DNA: 42 bases, with reading frame beginning at the first base.

Recombination joined TRBV10-1 with TRBJ1-2; no D gene is confidently identified. This clonotype was sampled from a woman in her late teens or twenties who received the yellow fever vaccine. Donor details come from another sample of the same person, matched by shared clones. Sequenced here: T cells from blood (PBMCs), unsorted or a sorted subset (not recorded which), sampled 2 to 3 years after vaccination. CDR3 sequence: CASSESVTPWDYTF. The bases are TGCGCCAGCAGTGAGTCAGTTACCCCTTGGGACTACACCTTC.